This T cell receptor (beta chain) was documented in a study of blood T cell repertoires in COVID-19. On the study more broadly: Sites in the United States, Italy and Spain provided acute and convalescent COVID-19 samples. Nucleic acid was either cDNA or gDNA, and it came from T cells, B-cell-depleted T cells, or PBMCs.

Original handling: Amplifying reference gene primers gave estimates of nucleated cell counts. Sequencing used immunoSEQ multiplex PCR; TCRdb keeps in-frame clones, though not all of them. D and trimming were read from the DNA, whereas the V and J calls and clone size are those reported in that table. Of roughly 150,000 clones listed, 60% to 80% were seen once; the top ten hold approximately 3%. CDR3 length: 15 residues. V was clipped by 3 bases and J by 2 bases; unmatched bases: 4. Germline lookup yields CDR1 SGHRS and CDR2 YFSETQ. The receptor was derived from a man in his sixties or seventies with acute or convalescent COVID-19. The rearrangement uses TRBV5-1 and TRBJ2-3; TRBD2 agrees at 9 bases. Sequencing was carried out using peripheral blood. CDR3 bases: TGCGCCAGCAGCTATACTAGCGGGCACACAGATACGCAGTATTTT. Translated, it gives CASSYTSGHTDTQYF. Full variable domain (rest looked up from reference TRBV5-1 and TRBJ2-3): KAGVTQTPRYLIKTRGQQVTLSCSPISGHRSVSWYQQTPGQGLQFLFEYFSETQRNKGNFPGRFSGRQFSNSRSEMNVSTLELGDSALYLCASSYTSGHTDTQYFGPGTRLTVL.